A few counts support the clone carrying this TCR beta chain. Antigen: not known. The V gene end was trimmed by 1 base and the J gene end by 2 bases; junction bases not matched to a gene: 5. This CDR3 has 16 residues. Study conclusions and caveats: Tumor memory CD4+ T cell TCR gene usage was found to cluster with blood and lymph node memory CD4+ cells and with lymph node naive CD4+ cells. Tumor Treg TCRs overlapped most with tumor naive CD4+ cells.

Semi-nested PCR with Nested Universal Primer A followed constant-region reverse priming of full-length variable regions. TCRdb called the 5' RACE reads again in MiXCR, with one record for every CDR3 protein. This repertoire shows just over 60,000 distinct CDR3 sequences, around 30% found once; its top ten account for around 2%. The origin of this receptor is a female donor with breast cancer. Sequencing input: tumor-infiltrating naive CD4+ T cells sorted from the breast tumor. Indicated subset: naive CD4+ T cells, CD4+CD45RA+CD25-. This sequence joins TRBV12-3 or TRBV12-4 and TRBJ2-3, with 8 bases matching TRBD1. The CDR3 DNA reads as TGTGCCAGCAGTTTAGGATGGACAGGGAACACAGATACGCAGTATTTT. This codes for CASSLGWTGNTDTQYF.